This T cell receptor (beta chain) appears in the sequencing data of a study of blood T cell repertoires in COVID-19. In the authors' workflow: Amplification with reference gene primers provided the estimates of nucleated cell counts. Sequencing was performed with immunoSEQ multiplex PCR; in TCRdb, only in-frame clones are kept and a portion is missing. D and trimming were read from the DNA, whereas the V and J calls and clone size are those reported in that table. Of 150,000 to 200,000 clones listed, over 75% were seen once; the top ten hold 9.8%. This CDR3 region has 13 residues. CDR1 MNHNY and CDR2 SVGAGI come from the germline V gene (reference sequence). V was trimmed by 2 bases and J by 5 bases, leaving 9 bases between them. This clone was recorded only once.

Sequencing used peripheral blood. The chain uses TRBV6-6 and TRBJ1-2, with D unclear. The sequence was collected from a woman of 80 years or more with acute or convalescent COVID-19. This CDR3 is CASSYANYYGYTF. CDR3 nucleotides: TGTGCCAGCAGTTACGCGAACTATTATGGCTACACCTTC.